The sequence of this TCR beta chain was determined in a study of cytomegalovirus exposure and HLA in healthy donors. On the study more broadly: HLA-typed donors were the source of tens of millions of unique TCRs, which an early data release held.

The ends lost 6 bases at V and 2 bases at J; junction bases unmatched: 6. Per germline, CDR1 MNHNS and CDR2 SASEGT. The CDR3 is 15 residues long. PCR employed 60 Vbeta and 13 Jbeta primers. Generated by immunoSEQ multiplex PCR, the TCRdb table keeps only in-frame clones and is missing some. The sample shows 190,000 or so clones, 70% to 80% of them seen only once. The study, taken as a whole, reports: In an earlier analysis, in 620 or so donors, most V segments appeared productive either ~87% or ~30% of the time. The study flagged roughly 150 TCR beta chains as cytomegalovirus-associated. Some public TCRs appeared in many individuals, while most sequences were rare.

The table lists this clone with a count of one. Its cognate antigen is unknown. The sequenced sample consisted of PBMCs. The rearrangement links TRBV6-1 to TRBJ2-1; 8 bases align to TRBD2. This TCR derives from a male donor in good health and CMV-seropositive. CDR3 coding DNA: TGTGCCAGCAGCGAACGCGGGGGGACCTACAATGAGCAGTTCTTC. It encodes CASSERGGTYNEQFF.